The clone carrying this TCR beta chain turned up a few times. Antigen unknown. This CDR3 comprises 13 residues. The germline V gene encodes CDR1 SEHNR and CDR2 FQNEAQ (reference sequence). Trimming cost V 2 bases and J 8 bases, with 10 bases left between them. The sample comes from a study of cytomegalovirus exposure and HLA in healthy donors. Across the study: Most donors, just over 80% of roughly 400 genotyped, fell in the Caucasian-associated ancestry cluster.

Study-wide points: It was reportedly the case that the classifier diagnosed cytomegalovirus status with high specificity and sensitivity. A list of approximately 160 TCR beta chains associated with cytomegalovirus was given.

Amplification used 60 Vbeta primers and 13 Jbeta primers. The assay was immunoSEQ multiplex PCR, and TCRdb's table has in-frame clones only and misses some. Among 150,000 to 200,000 clones listed, around 81% were seen once. The sequenced sample was PBMCs. The V call is TRBV7-9, the J call TRBJ1-3; D uncertain. This sequence originates from a woman aged 40 to 55 in good health and CMV-seronegative. The CDR3 spells CASSLFLQDTIYF. The CDR3 region has the DNA TGTGCCAGCAGCTTATTTCTGCAGGACACCATATATTTT.